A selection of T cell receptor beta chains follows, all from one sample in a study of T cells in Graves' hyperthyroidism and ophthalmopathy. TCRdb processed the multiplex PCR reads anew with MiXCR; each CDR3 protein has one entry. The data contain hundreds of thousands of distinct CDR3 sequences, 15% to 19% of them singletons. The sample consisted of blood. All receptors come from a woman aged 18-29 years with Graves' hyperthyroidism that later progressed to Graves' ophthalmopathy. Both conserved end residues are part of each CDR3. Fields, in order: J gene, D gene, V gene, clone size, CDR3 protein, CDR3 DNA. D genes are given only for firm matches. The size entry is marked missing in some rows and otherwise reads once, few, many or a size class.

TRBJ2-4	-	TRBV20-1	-	CSAQLQSGTKNIQYF	TGCAGTGCCCAACTGCAGAGCGGAACCAAAAACATTCAGTACTTC
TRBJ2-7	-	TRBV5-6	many	CASSGWAGRYEQYF	TGTGCCAGCAGCGGGTGGGCAGGGAGGTACGAGCAGTACTTC
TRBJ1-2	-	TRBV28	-	CVSRGSNYGYTF	TGTGTTTCCCGGGGTTCTAACTATGGCTACACCTTC
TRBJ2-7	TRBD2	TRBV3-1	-	CASSQASGSVEQYF	TGTGCCAGCAGCCAAGCTAGCGGGAGCGTTGAGCAGTACTTC
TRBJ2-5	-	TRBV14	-	CASSQEGKAFQGTQYF	TGTGCCAGCAGCCAAGAGGGCAAGGCCTTCCAAGGGACCCAGTACTTC
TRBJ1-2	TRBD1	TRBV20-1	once	CSARGDRGYGYTF	TGCAGTGCTAGAGGGGACAGGGGCTATGGCTACACCTTC
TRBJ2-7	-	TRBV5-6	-	CASSFSWGSSYEQYF	TGTGCCAGCAGCTTCTCGTGGGGATCATCCTACGAGCAGTACTTC
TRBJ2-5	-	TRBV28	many	CASSAAAGTQYF	TGTGCCAGCAGTGCAGCAGCCGGGACCCAGTACTTC
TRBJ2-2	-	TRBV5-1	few	CASSLWTAANTGELFF	TGCGCCAGCAGCTTGTGGACAGCCGCGAACACCGGGGAGCTGTTTTTT
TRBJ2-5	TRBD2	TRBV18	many	CASSRPGLLQETQYF	TGTGCCAGCTCAAGACCGGGACTACTCCAAGAGACCCAGTACTTC
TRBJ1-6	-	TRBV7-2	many	CASFHPSYNSPLHF	TGTGCCAGCTTCCATCCTAGCTATAATTCACCCCTCCACTTT
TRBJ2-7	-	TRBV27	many	CASSYSSAPTYEQYF	TGTGCCAGCAGTTACTCTAGCGCCCCGACCTACGAGCAGTACTTC
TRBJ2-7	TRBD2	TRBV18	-	CASSRDAGGSYEQYF	TGTGCCAGCTCTCGGGATGCGGGGGGCTCCTACGAGCAGTACTTC
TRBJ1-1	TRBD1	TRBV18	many	CASSQQGSDTEAFF	TGTGCCAGCTCCCAACAGGGGAGCGACACTGAAGCTTTCTTT
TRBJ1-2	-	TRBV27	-	CASSPRPQGSYTF	TGTGCCAGCAGTCCCCGACCCCAGGGAAGCTACACCTTC
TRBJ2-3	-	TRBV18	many	CASSPGSITDTQYF	TGTGCCAGCTCACCCGGGAGTATCACAGATACGCAGTATTTT
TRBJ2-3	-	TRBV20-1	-	CSGMVSSTDTQYF	TGCAGTGGAATGGTTTCTAGCACAGATACGCAGTATTTT
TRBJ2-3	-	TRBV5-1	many	CASSRTGDEADTQYF	TGCGCCAGCAGCCGAACCGGGGATGAAGCAGATACGCAGTATTTT
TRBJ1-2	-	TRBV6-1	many	CASIGEVNGYTF	TGTGCCAGCATCGGGGAAGTTAATGGCTACACCTTC
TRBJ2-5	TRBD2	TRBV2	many	CASRQEGLAEYQETQYF	TGTGCCAGCAGACAAGAAGGACTAGCGGAATACCAAGAGACCCAGTACTTC
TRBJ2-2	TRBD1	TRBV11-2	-	CASSFHGQGPTGELFF	TGTGCCAGCAGCTTCCACGGACAGGGCCCCACCGGGGAGCTGTTTTTT
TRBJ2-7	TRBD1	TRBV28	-	CASSRWTGSREQYF	TGTGCCAGCAGTCGCTGGACAGGGTCCCGCGAGCAGTACTTC
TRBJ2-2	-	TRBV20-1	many	CSAGLGTGELFF	TGCAGTGCTGGGCTGGGAACCGGGGAGCTGTTTTTT
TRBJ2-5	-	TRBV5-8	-	CASSALPGAQETQYF	TGTGCCAGCAGCGCCCTACCGGGAGCCCAAGAGACCCAGTACTTC
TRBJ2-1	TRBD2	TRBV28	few	CASSLGASGRFRTRVSYNEQFF	TGTGCCAGCAGCCTTGGGGCTAGCGGGAGGTTTCGGACCCGCGTCTCCTACAATGAGCAGTTCTTC
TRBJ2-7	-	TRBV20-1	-	CSASETRGRDSYEQYF	TGCAGTGCTAGCGAAACTAGGGGGAGGGATTCCTACGAGCAGTACTTC
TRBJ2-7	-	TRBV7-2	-	CASSPSGHSYEQYF	TGTGCCAGCAGCCCCTCTGGACACTCCTACGAGCAGTACTTC
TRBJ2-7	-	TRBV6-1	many	CASEDGAPYEQYF	TGTGCCAGCGAGGACGGGGCGCCCTACGAGCAGTACTTC
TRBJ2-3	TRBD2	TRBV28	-	CASTIAGGSADTQYF	TGTGCCAGCACCATAGCGGGAGGAAGCGCAGATACGCAGTATTTT
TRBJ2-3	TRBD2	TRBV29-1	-	CSVEGAGGELDTQYF	TGCAGCGTTGAGGGGGCGGGAGGGGAGTTAGATACGCAGTATTTT